The 6 T cell receptor beta chains in this list originate from one sample, sequenced in a study of TIL therapy for anti-PD-1-resistant metastatic lung cancer. Sequencing used immunoSEQ v3. Profiling relied on immunoSEQ multiplex PCR, and the TCRdb table lists in-frame clones only, not all of them. The sample carries approximately 50,000 clones, 81% recorded once. Specified time point: pre-treatment sample, taken before nivolumab and TIL therapy. The sample here was blood, taken at baseline. The receptor source for this set is a person between 25 and 79 years old with non-small cell lung cancer.

This clone occurred once. The chain couples TRBV6-6 to TRBJ1-2; D gene unclear. The CDR3 runs to 11 residues. Germline lookup yields CDR1 MNHNY and CDR2 SVGAGI (reference sequence). V was clipped by 8 bases and J by 5 bases, with 9 bases between them. The CDR3 loop reads CASSTEYGYTF. CDR3 sequence (DNA): TGTGCCAGCTCCACAGAGTATGGCTACACCTTC.

J is TRBJ1-2 and V is TRBV29-1, with 9 nucleotides matching TRBD1. Germline trimming cut 6 bases from V and 7 bases from J; bases unmatched to any gene: 15. CDR1 is SQVTM, CDR2 ANQGSEA, per germline. The CDR3 has 15 amino acids. The CDR3 region is CSVSPPGQGAGGYTF. CDR3 bases: TGCAGCGTATCACCCCCGGGACAGGGTGCGGGTGGCTACACCTTC.

This clone was recorded once. The chain uses TRBV24-1 and TRBJ1-4; 8 positions agree with TRBD1. V shed 7 bases, J shed 3 bases, and the junction held 3 bases outside the gene matches. This CDR3 comprises 14 residues. The germline CDR1 and CDR2 sequences are KGHDR and SFDVKD. CDR3 nucleotides: TGTGCCACCAGCCGGACAGGGCCTAATGAAAAACTGTTTTTT. Translation: CATSRTGPNEKLFF.

Relative to its sample, this clone is medium-sized (0.01 to 0.1%). The chain uses TRBV10-1 and TRBJ2-1, with D uncertain. Germline V lookup: CDR1 WNHNN, CDR2 SYGVQD (reference sequence). The CDR3 covers 16 residues. V was shortened by 0 bases and J by 0 bases, with 9 bases between the two germline ends. In DNA form, the CDR3 reads TGCGCCAGCAGTGAGTCTTGGCTAATCTCCTACAATGAGCAGTTCTTC. Residues: CASSESWLISYNEQFF.

The chain has TRBV7-2 and TRBJ1-5; TRBD1 agrees at 12 bases. The germline CDR1 and CDR2 sequences are SGHTA and FQGNSA. The V gene end was trimmed by 5 bases and the J gene end by 6 bases; junction bases not matched to a gene: 8. This CDR3 comprises 16 residues. CDR3 sequence: CASSDRDRGRFQPQHF. The CDR3 DNA reads TGTGCCAGCAGCGACCGGGACAGGGGGCGGTTTCAGCCCCAGCATTTT.

This clone has just a few counts. J is TRBJ2-7 and V is TRBV7-6; tentative D call: TRBD1 (5 bases). Germline V gene sequence: CDR1 SGHVS, CDR2 FNYEAQ. Trimming cost V 3 bases and J 0 bases, with 27 bases left between them. CDR3 length equals 20 residues. The chain's CDR3 is CASSLPAVGYGGASSYEQYF. The CDR3 bases are TGTGCCAGCAGCTTGCCGGCGGTGGGGTATGGTGGGGCGAGCTCCTACGAGCAGTACTTC.